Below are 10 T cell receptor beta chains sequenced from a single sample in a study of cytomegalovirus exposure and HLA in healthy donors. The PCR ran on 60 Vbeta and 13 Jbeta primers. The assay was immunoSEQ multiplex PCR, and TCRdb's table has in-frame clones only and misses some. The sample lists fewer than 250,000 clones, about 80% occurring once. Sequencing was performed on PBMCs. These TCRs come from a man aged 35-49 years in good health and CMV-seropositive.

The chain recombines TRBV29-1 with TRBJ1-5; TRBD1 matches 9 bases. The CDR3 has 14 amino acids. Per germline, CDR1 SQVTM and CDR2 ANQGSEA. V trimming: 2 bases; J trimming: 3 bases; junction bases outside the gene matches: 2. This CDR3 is CSVETGGFNQPQHF. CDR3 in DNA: TGCAGCGTTGAAACAGGGGGCTTCAATCAGCCCCAGCATTTT.

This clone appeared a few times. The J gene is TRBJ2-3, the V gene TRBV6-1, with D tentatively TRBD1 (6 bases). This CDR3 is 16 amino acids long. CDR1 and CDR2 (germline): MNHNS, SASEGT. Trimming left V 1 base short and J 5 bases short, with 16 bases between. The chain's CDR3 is CASSEVEKDREDTQYF. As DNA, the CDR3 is TGTGCCAGCAGTGAAGTCGAAAAGGACAGAGAAGATACGCAGTATTTT.

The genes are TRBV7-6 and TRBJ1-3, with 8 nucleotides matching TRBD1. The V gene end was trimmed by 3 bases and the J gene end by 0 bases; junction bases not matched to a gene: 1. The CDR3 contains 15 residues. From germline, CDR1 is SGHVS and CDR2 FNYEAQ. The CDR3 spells CASSLTGDSGNTIYF. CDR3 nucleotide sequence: TGTGCCAGCAGCTTGACAGGGGACTCTGGAAACACCATATATTTT.

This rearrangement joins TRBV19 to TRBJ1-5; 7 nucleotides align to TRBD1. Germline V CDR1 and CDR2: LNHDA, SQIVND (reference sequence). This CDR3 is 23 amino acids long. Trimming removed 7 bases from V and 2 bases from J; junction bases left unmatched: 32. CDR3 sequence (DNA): TGTGCCAGTACCATGGAGACGCCGGGACAGCCGAACCAGGGGCGGTTTCGCAATCAGCCCCAGCATTTT. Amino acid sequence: CASTMETPGQPNQGRFRNQPQHF.

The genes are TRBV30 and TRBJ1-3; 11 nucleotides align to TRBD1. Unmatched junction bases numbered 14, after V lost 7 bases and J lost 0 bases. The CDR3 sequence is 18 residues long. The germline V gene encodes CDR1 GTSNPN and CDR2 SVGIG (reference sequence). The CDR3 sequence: CASLGGTGGISSGNTIYF. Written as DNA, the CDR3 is TGTGCCTCCTTGGGAGGGACAGGGGGAATTAGCTCTGGAAACACCATATATTTT.

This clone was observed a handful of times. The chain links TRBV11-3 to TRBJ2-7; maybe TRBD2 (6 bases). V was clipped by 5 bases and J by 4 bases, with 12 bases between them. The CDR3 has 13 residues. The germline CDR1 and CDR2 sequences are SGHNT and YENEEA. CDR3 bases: TGTGCCAGCAGCCGTACTAGCAGATACGAGCAGTACGTC. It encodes CASSRTSRYEQYV.

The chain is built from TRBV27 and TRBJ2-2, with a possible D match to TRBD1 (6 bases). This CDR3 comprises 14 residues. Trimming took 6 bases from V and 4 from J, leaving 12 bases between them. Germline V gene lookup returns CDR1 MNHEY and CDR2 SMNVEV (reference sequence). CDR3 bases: TGTGCCAGCAGCCGTCAGGGGAGCACCGGGGAGCTGTTTTTT. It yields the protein CASSRQGSTGELFF.

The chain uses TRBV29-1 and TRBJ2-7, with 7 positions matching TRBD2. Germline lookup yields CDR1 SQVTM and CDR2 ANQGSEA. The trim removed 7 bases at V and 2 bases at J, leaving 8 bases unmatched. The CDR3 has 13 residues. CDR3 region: CSAGTTGAYEQYF. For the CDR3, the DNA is TGCAGCGCTGGGACTACCGGCGCCTACGAGCAGTACTTC.

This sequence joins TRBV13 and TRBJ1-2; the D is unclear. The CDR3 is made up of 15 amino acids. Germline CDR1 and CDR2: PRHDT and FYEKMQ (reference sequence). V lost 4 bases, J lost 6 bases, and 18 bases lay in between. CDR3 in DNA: TGTGCCAGCAGCTCCGCACTGGGAGTGACACATGGCTACACCTTC. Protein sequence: CASSSALGVTHGYTF. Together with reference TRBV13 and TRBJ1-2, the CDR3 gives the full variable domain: AAGVIQSPRHLIKEKRETATLKCYPIPRHDTVYWYQQGPGQDPQFLISFYEKMQSDKGSIPDRFSAQQFSDYHSELNMSSLELGDSALYFCASSSALGVTHGYTFGSGTRLTVV.

CDR3 sequence: CARNCYLRDTDSYEQYF. The CDR3 DNA sequence: TGCGCCAGGAACTGTTATCTCCGGGACACGGACTCCTACGAGCAGTACTTC. The genes are TRBV5-1 and TRBJ2-7, with D possibly TRBD1 on 6 matching bases. The CDR3 contains 17 residues. From germline, CDR1 is SGHRS and CDR2 YFSETQ. Between the trimmed V and J ends, which lost 8 bases and 0 bases, there was a span of 24 bases.